The rows below give T cell receptor beta chains drawn from one sample of a study of blood T cell repertoires in COVID-19. Produced via immunoSEQ multiplex PCR; TCRdb's table is partial and in-frame only. The profile shows more than 70,000 clones, 70% to 80% of them singletons. What was sequenced was peripheral blood. These receptors were collected from a human donor in a cohort sampled during active COVID-19. Each CDR3 is given with its conserved first and last residue. The D gene is left open where the match is weak. Clone size is stated in some rows and not others, as once, few, many or a class when expanded.

few	NA	TRBV5-4	TRBJ2-5	CASSNREETQYF	TGTGCCAGCAGCAATAGGGAGGAGACCCAGTACTTC
NA	NA	TRBV5-1	TRBJ1-2	CASSLDGRVGYGYTF	TGCGCCAGCAGCTTGGATGGCAGGGTAGGCTATGGCTACACCTTC
once	NA	TRBV21-1	TRBJ1-2	CASSKDLRTGSGYTF	TGTGCCAGCAGCAAAGACCTTCGGACAGGGTCTGGCTACACCTTC
NA	TRBD1	TRBV9	TRBJ2-2	CASSLQGSGYTGELFF	TGTGCCAGCAGTCTACAGGGGAGCGGCTACACCGGGGAGCTGTTTTTT
NA	TRBD2	TRBV7-9	TRBJ2-5	CASSRGVGETQYF	TGTGCCAGCAGCCGGGGGGTTGGAGAGACCCAGTACTTC
NA	NA	TRBV2	TRBJ1-4	CASRAGRRNEKLFF	TGTGCCAGCAGGGCGGGCCGACGTAATGAAAAACTGTTTTTT
NA	NA	TRBV2	TRBJ1-4	CASSESGTTNEKLFF	TGTGCCAGCAGTGAAAGCGGAACAACTAATGAAAAACTGTTTTTT
NA	NA	TRBV9	TRBJ2-2	CASSILGHPNTGELFF	TGTGCCAGCAGCATTTTGGGACACCCGAACACCGGGGAGCTGTTTTTT
NA	NA	TRBV5-4	TRBJ1-1	CASSLPGRTEAFF	TGTGCCAGCAGCCTCCCAGGTAGGACTGAAGCTTTCTTT
few	TRBD1	TRBV12-5	TRBJ1-3	CASGLSPGQGRDTIYF	TGTGCTAGTGGTTTGTCACCGGGACAGGGGAGAGACACCATATATTTT
NA	TRBD1	TRBV15	TRBJ1-5	CATSSLGTGGLDQPQHF	TGTGCCACCAGCAGCCTCGGGACAGGGGGCCTCGATCAGCCCCAGCATTTT
NA	NA	TRBV18	TRBJ2-7	CASSPTARVYEQYF	TGTGCCAGCTCACCTACCGCTAGAGTCTACGAGCAGTACTTC
NA	NA	TRBV5-1	TRBJ2-3	CASSRGRGEGTDTQYF	TGCGCCAGCAGCAGGGGGCGCGGGGAGGGCACAGATACGCAGTATTTT
NA	NA	TRBV6-6	TRBJ2-2	CASRSTGMVTGELFF	TGTGCCAGCAGGTCAACCGGGATGGTCACCGGGGAGCTGTTTTTT
NA	NA	TRBV4-1	TRBJ2-7	CASSQDPTGRSYEQYF	TGCGCCAGCAGCCAAGACCCAACAGGCCGCTCCTACGAGCAGTACTTC
NA	NA	TRBV7-3	TRBJ2-2	CASSPDTGELFF	TGTGCCAGCAGCCCAGACACCGGGGAGCTGTTTTTT
NA	NA	TRBV7-8	TRBJ1-5	CASSPSSGVQPQHF	TGTGCCAGCAGCCCATCCTCAGGGGTGCAGCCCCAGCATTTT
NA	NA	TRBV28	TRBJ2-1	CASSPLGASYNEQFF	TGTGCCAGCAGCCCTCTTGGGGCCTCCTACAATGAGCAGTTCTTC
NA	TRBD2	TRBV19	TRBJ2-3	CASTPGLAGVNTDTQYF	TGTGCCAGTACCCCCGGGCTAGCGGGAGTTAACACAGATACGCAGTATTTT
medium-sized	NA	TRBV19	TRBJ1-2	CASSLSPQGGYGYTF	TGTGCCAGTAGTCTATCCCCGCAGGGTGGCTATGGCTACACCTTC
NA	NA	TRBV27	TRBJ2-7	CASSFPGAGRPYEQYF	TGTGCCAGCAGTTTCCCAGGGGCAGGGCGCCCCTACGAGCAGTACTTC
NA	NA	TRBV5-4	TRBJ2-2	CASSLGQIVNTGELFF	TGTGCCAGCAGCTTGGGACAGATAGTGAACACCGGGGAGCTGTTTTTT
NA	NA	TRBV6-1	TRBJ1-5	CASSENSGNQPQHF	TGTGCCAGCAGTGAAAATTCGGGCAATCAGCCCCAGCATTTT
few	NA	TRBV18	TRBJ2-7	CASSPLTSSYEQYF	TGTGCCAGCTCACCATTGACTAGTTCCTACGAGCAGTACTTC
NA	NA	TRBV19	TRBJ2-4	CASTPSFGEWDIQYF	TGTGCCAGTACCCCCAGCTTCGGGGAGTGGGACATTCAGTACTTC
once	NA	TRBV20-1	TRBJ2-4	CSATSNIQYF	TGCAGTGCTACTTCAAACATTCAGTACTTC
NA	TRBD1	TRBV27	TRBJ2-7	CASSRLPGQGPYEQYF	TGTGCCAGCAGCCGCCTTCCGGGACAGGGGCCCTACGAGCAGTACTTC
NA	TRBD2	TRBV24-1	TRBJ2-1	CATGAGGPSGNNLYNEQFF	TGTGCCACCGGAGCCGGGGGACCTAGCGGGAATAACTTATACAATGAGCAGTTCTTC
few	NA	TRBV7-9	TRBJ2-7	CASSSFGEQYF	TGTGCCAGCAGCTCCTTCGGGGAGCAGTACTTC
NA	TRBD2	TRBV10-3	TRBJ2-7	CAIRAGLESSYEQYF	TGTGCCATCAGGGCCGGACTAGAGAGCTCCTACGAGCAGTACTTC
NA	TRBD2	TRBV19	TRBJ2-4	CASSIGASSGWGGIQYF	TGTGCCAGTAGTATAGGGGCATCTAGCGGGTGGGGTGGCATTCAGTACTTC
NA	NA	TRBV6-2/TRBV6-3	TRBJ2-1	CASSYLLADYNEQFF	TGTGCCAGCAGTTACCTACTAGCAGACTACAATGAGCAGTTCTTC
NA	TRBD2	TRBV7-9	TRBJ2-7	CASSKGTSGRAFYEQYF	TGTGCCAGCAGCAAAGGGACTAGCGGGAGGGCCTTTTACGAGCAGTACTTC
NA	NA	TRBV28	TRBJ2-4	CASSLPGDPQLAKNIQYF	TGTGCCAGCAGTTTACCGGGAGACCCCCAACTAGCCAAAAACATTCAGTACTTC
NA	TRBD2	TRBV27	TRBJ2-7	CASRGGTSVYEQYF	TGTGCCAGCAGAGGCGGGACTAGCGTTTACGAGCAGTACTTC
NA	NA	TRBV28	TRBJ2-1	CASSLSGSYNEQFF	TGTGCCAGCAGTCTTAGCGGCTCCTACAATGAGCAGTTCTTC
NA	TRBD2	TRBV19	TRBJ2-1	CASTPKASGSNLGQNEQFF	TGTGCCAGTACCCCGAAAGCTAGCGGGAGTAATCTTGGACAAAATGAGCAGTTCTTC
NA	TRBD2	TRBV7-2	TRBJ2-7	CASSQLAGGAYEQYF	TGTGCCAGCAGCCAACTAGCGGGTGGAGCCTACGAGCAGTACTTC
NA	TRBD2	TRBV7-2	TRBJ2-2	CASSLNSGGSSVGGELFF	TGTGCCAGCAGCTTAAACTCCGGCGGGAGTAGCGTAGGCGGGGAGCTGTTTTTT
NA	TRBD2	TRBV13	TRBJ2-3	CASSQGLASDTQYF	TGTGCCAGCAGCCAGGGACTAGCGTCAGATACGCAGTATTTT
NA	NA	TRBV9	TRBJ2-1	CASSSLNRVSYNEQFF	TGTGCCAGCAGCTCCCTCAACAGGGTCTCCTACAATGAGCAGTTCTTC